This TCR beta chain is drawn from a study of type 1 regulatory T cells (dated by TCRdb to 2020 to 2023). Regarding the complete study: The study characterized an in vitro protocol that generated a Tr1-enriched, alloantigen-specific CD4 T cell product named T-allo10. T-allo10 was under clinical evaluation in patients with hematological malignancies receiving allogeneic hematopoietic stem cell transplantation.

This clonotype was found many times. Its antigen target is currently unknown. No base-level quality is on record; no much larger clone is a single base apart. The investigation overall reported the following: Tr1 cells showed a more restricted TCR repertoire than non-Tr1 cells, which the study interpreted as alloantigen-induced clonal expansion.

Trimming removed 1 base from V and 4 bases from J, leaving 10 bases between the germline ends. CDR1 and CDR2, per the germline V gene (reference sequence), are SEHNR and FQNEAQ. The CDR3 spans 14 residues, from the cysteine through the phenylalanine. Only the CDR3 part of the read is kept: 42 bases, read in frame from the first base. The sequencer was an Illumina MiSeq. TCRdb ran its own pipeline on the public reads, namely fastp trimming at Q25 and MiXCR clone calling, and kept in-frame beta chains. Each CDR3 protein appears once, grouped with its most common genes and DNA. This sample gives roughly 46,000 distinct CDR3 sequences in total; 9% to 15% of them show up just once. The ten largest clones represent 7% to 9% of the sample.

The chain uses TRBV7-9 and TRBJ2-5; TRBD1 is a weak D gene call, 6 bases matching. Material for sequencing was cultured non-Tr1 T cells, either the whole culture or a sorted T cell fraction (not recorded which). Explained via the paper, the cell subset or site label denotes: non-Tr1 population from the T-allo10 product. This TCR derives from a human donor in good health. The CDR3 loop reads CASSLVLRGETQYF. The nucleotide sequence is TGTGCCAGCAGCTTAGTACTCAGGGGAGAGACCCAGTACTTC.